This passage covers 28 T cell receptor beta chains from one sample sequenced in a study of post-analysis software for immune sequencing data. For these TCRs, the target antigens are not known. General study points: Four to six TRBV segments were more frequent in patients than controls; TRBV5-6, TRBV5-1 and TRBV20-1 belonged to this group.

The authors incorporated unique molecular identifiers into the TCR beta cDNA libraries. One entry per CDR3 protein results from TCRdb running MiXCR on the PCR reads. This table holds approximately 630,000 distinct CDR3 sequences, more than 50% found once. Sequenced: blood. Receptors were obtained from a girl aged 2-9 years with multiple sclerosis.

The chain recombines TRBV5-1 with TRBJ2-1; D is ambiguous. Trimming pared 3 bases from V and 6 bases from J, leaving 7 bases between. Germline CDR1 and CDR2: SGHRS and YFSETQ. The CDR3 runs 12 residues. CDR3 DNA sequence: TGCGCCAGCAGCTGGGATACCAATGAGCAGTTCTTC. Protein product: CASSWDTNEQFF.

The rearrangement joins TRBV29-1 to TRBJ2-7; D might be TRBD2 (6 bases). CDR1 SQVTM and CDR2 ANQGSEA come from the germline V gene. Trimming removed 0 bases from V and 3 bases from J, with 6 bases in between. This CDR3 has 12 amino acids. The CDR3 bases are TGCAGCGTTGAAGACGGGGGCTACGAGCAGTACTTC. This encodes CSVEDGGYEQYF.

CDR3 loop: CASSLQGLANTEAFF. The CDR3 DNA sequence: TGTGCCAGCAGCTTACAGGGGCTAGCGAACACTGAAGCTTTCTTT. This chain links TRBV5-5 with TRBJ1-1; 7 bases align to TRBD1. Germline trimming cut 2 bases from V and 1 base from J; bases unmatched to any gene: 5. The germline CDR1 and CDR2 sequences are SGHKS and YYEKEE (reference sequence). This CDR3 has 15 residues. The variable domain in full, completed from reference TRBV5-5 and TRBJ1-1, reads DAGVTQSPTHLIKTRGQQVTLRCSPISGHKSVSWYQQVLGQGPQFIFQYYEKEERGRGNFPDRFSARQFPNYSSELNVNALLLGDSALYLCASSLQGLANTEAFFGQGTRLTVV.

This clonotype was detected a few times. The V call is TRBV7-2, the J call TRBJ2-1; 9 bases map to TRBD1. The CDR3 has 16 amino acids. Germline V gene lookup returns CDR1 SGHTA and CDR2 FQGNSA. The ends lost 7 bases at V and 3 bases at J; junction bases unmatched: 10. CDR3 region: CASNQAGTGLYNEQFF. As DNA, the CDR3 is TGTGCCAGCAATCAGGCAGGGACAGGGCTCTACAATGAGCAGTTCTTC.

V is TRBV29-1 and J is TRBJ2-3; D may match TRBD1 or TRBD2 (5 bases each). In germline, CDR1 is SQVTM, CDR2 ANQGSEA. Trimming took 2 bases from V and 14 from J, leaving 14 bases between them. The CDR3 totals 11 residues. The CDR3 sequence is CSVERDQRRYF. The CDR3 coding sequence is TGCAGCGTTGAAAGGGACCAGAGACGGTATTTT.

This clonotype was detected once. The J gene is TRBJ2-3, the V gene TRBV6-2 or TRBV6-3; 7 bases are a match to TRBD2. Germline assignment: CDR1 MNHEY and CDR2 SVGEGT. The CDR3 has 14 residues. V dropped 2 bases and J dropped 4; count of bases not matched to a gene: 3. CDR3 coding DNA: TGTGCCAGCAGTTACAGGGCGGGGGCAGATACGCAGTATTTT. This codes for CASSYRAGADTQYF.

This clonotype came up a few times. The gene calls are TRBV11-2 and TRBJ1-2, with D possibly being TRBD1 (6 bases). The CDR3 covers 15 residues. The germline CDR1 and CDR2 sequences are SGHAT and FQNNGV. Trimming left V 7 bases short and J 2 bases short, with 17 bases between. The chain's CDR3 is CASIPLQGTNYGYTF. The DNA for the CDR3 is TGTGCCAGCATCCCCCTCCAGGGGACGAACTATGGCTACACCTTC.

This clonotype has just a few counts. J is TRBJ2-7 and V is TRBV6-5, with TRBD1 matching over 7 bases. Germline values: CDR1 MNHEY, CDR2 SVGAGI. The CDR3 has 14 amino acids. V shed 6 bases and J 2 bases; nucleotides not matched to a gene: 7. The CDR3 nucleotides read TGTGCCAGCAGACCAGGACAGGTCCCCTACGAGCAGTACTTC. Amino acid sequence: CASRPGQVPYEQYF.

J is TRBJ1-1 and V is TRBV6-2 or TRBV6-3; maybe TRBD1 (5 bases). The CDR3 extends over 13 amino acids. CDR1 is MNHEY and CDR2 is SVGEGT in the germline V gene. The ends were cut back, 1 base at V and 5 bases at J, with 8 bases in the middle. CDR3 sequence: CASSYLGGTEAFF. The DNA of the CDR3 is TGTGCCAGCAGTTACTTGGGGGGGACTGAAGCTTTCTTT.

The V gene is TRBV7-3, the J gene TRBJ1-2; the D is unclear. This CDR3 is built from 15 residues. CDR1 and CDR2 (germline): SGHTA, FQGTGA. The V gene lost 0 bases and the J gene lost 6 bases, with 14 bases spanning the gap. Written as DNA, the CDR3 is TGTGCCAGCAGCTTAACCGGAACATCCGGCCATGGCTACACCTTC. It encodes CASSLTGTSGHGYTF.

This clonotype was counted between two and nine times. This chain links TRBV25-1 with TRBJ2-5, with 9 nucleotides matching TRBD1. TRBJ2-7 matches the DNA end more closely, so the J call is doubtful. The CDR3 consists of 13 residues. CDR1 and CDR2 from the germline V gene are MGHDK and SYGVNS. CDR3 sequence: CASSLGTGYEQYF. DNA for the CDR3: TGTGCCAGCAGTTTAGGGACAGGGTACGAGCAGTACTTC.

The chain recombines TRBV12-3 or TRBV12-4 with TRBJ2-5, with D unclear. This CDR3 is built from 14 residues. Trimming cost V 2 bases and J 4 bases, with 11 bases left between them. DNA for the CDR3: TGTGCCAGCAGTTTATCAGAGACAAGAGAGACCCAGTACTTC. This codes for CASSLSETRETQYF.

The CDR3 region has the DNA TGTGCCAGCAGTGATGTATTACTAGCGGGTTACAATGAGCAGTTCTTC. Translated, it gives CASSDVLLAGYNEQFF. V gene TRBV2 combines with J gene TRBJ2-1, with 9 nucleotides matching TRBD2. Germline CDR1 reads SNHLY; CDR2 reads FYNNEI. The CDR3 has 16 amino acids. V lost 3 bases to trimming and J lost 4 bases; unmatched junction nucleotides: 7.

V usage is TRBV4-1 and J usage is TRBJ2-7; D not resolved. Trimming pared 0 bases from V and 2 bases from J, leaving 11 bases between. This CDR3 is built from 15 residues. In germline, CDR1 is MGHRA, CDR2 YSYEKL. The CDR3 DNA sequence: TGCGCCAGCAGCCAAGATCTGCCAGGAACCTACGAGCAGTACTTC. It specifies CASSQDLPGTYEQYF.

The rearrangement links TRBV7-2 to TRBJ1-2; D not resolved. The ends were cut back, 1 base at V and 5 bases at J, with 11 bases in the middle. This CDR3 contains 14 residues. Germline loops: CDR1 SGHTA, CDR2 FQGNSA. The CDR3 DNA reads as TGTGCCAGCAGCTTAGGTCACAGCTCATATGGCTACACCTTC. As protein: CASSLGHSSYGYTF.

The rearrangement joins TRBV11-2 to TRBJ1-1; D is unresolved. The CDR3 totals 12 residues. The V gene's germline CDR1 is SGHAT and CDR2 FQNNGV. V was pared by 0 bases and J by 10 bases, with 9 bases between. CDR3 sequence: CASSLEGHPAFF. CDR3 in DNA: TGTGCCAGCAGCTTAGAGGGCCATCCAGCTTTCTTT.

This clonotype has just a few counts. This chain links TRBV12-3 or TRBV12-4 with TRBJ1-2; 8 bases match TRBD1. The trim removed 4 bases at V and 8 bases at J, leaving 3 bases unmatched. The CDR3 spans 12 residues. The CDR3 DNA is TGTGCCAGCAGTTCAGACAGGGGAGGCTACACCTTC. Protein product: CASSSDRGGYTF.

In this sample, this clonotype turned up a few times. J is TRBJ2-1 and V is TRBV6-5, with D possibly TRBD2 on 5 matching bases. This CDR3 has 16 amino acids. V dropped 6 bases and J dropped 2 bases, with 17 bases sitting between them. The V gene's germline CDR1 is MNHEY and CDR2 SVGAGI. The CDR3 sequence: CASSSFWERTYNEQFF. Here the CDR3 DNA reads TGTGCCAGCAGCTCCTTCTGGGAGCGGACCTACAATGAGCAGTTCTTC.

For this clonotype: The junction and the germline gene differ at one end; a read error may be behind it. The rearrangement uses TRBV4-1 and TRBJ2-5, with D perhaps given as TRBD1 or TRBD2 (6 bases each). This CDR3 contains 15 residues. CDR1 MGHRA and CDR2 YSYEKL come from the germline V gene. CDR3 nucleotide sequence: TGCGCCAGCAGCCAGGGTGGGGGGCTCGGAGAGACTCAGTACTTC. Its translation is CASSQGGGLGETQYF.

In regard to this clonotype: The junction departs from the called germline gene at one end, perhaps through a read error. CDR3 nucleotide sequence: TGCGCCGGCAGTGAGTCCGGATCTAGCACAGATACGCAGTATTTT. Protein: CAGSESGSSTDTQYF. V is TRBV10-1 and J is TRBJ2-3; unclear D gene. CDR1 and CDR2 from the germline V gene are WNHNN and SYGVQD (reference sequence). The CDR3 spans 15 residues.

This sequence joins TRBV12-3 or TRBV12-4 and TRBJ2-7; D ambiguous. This CDR3 spans 13 amino acids. V lost 3 bases and J lost 1, with 7 bases in between. The CDR3 loop is CASSFSLSYEQYF. The CDR3 DNA sequence: TGTGCCAGCAGTTTTTCCCTATCCTACGAGCAGTACTTC.

A few counts support this clonotype. J is TRBJ2-1 and V is TRBV6-2 or TRBV6-3; D not certain. CDR3 length: 15 amino acids. V gave up 7 bases and J gave up 3 bases, with 16 bases separating them. CDR1 MNHEY and CDR2 SVGEGT come from the germline V gene. This CDR3 reads CASNEEVLFYNEQFF. Written as DNA, the CDR3 is TGTGCCAGCAACGAAGAGGTACTCTTCTACAATGAGCAGTTCTTC.

The gene calls are TRBV2 and TRBJ2-7; D is ambiguous. The CDR3 is 17 amino acids. The germline gives CDR1 SNHLY, CDR2 FYNNEI. The germline V and J ends were trimmed by 0 bases and 3 bases, with 18 bases remaining between them. CDR3 nucleotides: TGTGCCAGCAGTGAAGCCTATCTGGTGGGCACTTTCTACGAGCAGTACTTC. This gives the protein CASSEAYLVGTFYEQYF.

The rearrangement uses TRBV5-1 and TRBJ2-5; D perhaps matches TRBD1 (6 bases). Germline V gene sequence: CDR1 SGHRS, CDR2 YFSETQ. V lost 3 bases, J lost 4 bases, and 19 bases lay in between. The CDR3 is 16 residues long. The CDR3 is CASSSNRDESGETQYF. CDR3 nucleotide sequence: TGCGCCAGCAGCTCCAACAGGGACGAGTCGGGAGAGACCCAGTACTTC.

The chain couples TRBV5-1 to TRBJ1-1; TRBD1 matches at 8 bases. V gave up 0 bases and J gave up 5 bases; unmatched junction bases: 12. The CDR3 runs to 17 residues. Germline loops: CDR1 SGHRS, CDR2 YFSETQ. The CDR3, as DNA: TGCGCCAGCAGCTTGGTGGGAACAGGGGGTTTGAGGACTGAAGCTTTCTTT. Amino acid sequence: CASSLVGTGGLRTEAFF.

As regards this clonotype: One junction end does not reproduce the germline sequence, and a read error may be involved. This sequence joins TRBV7-9 and TRBJ2-1, with 8 bases that match TRBD1. Germline lookup yields CDR1 SEHNR and CDR2 FQNEAQ (reference sequence). The CDR3 extends over 15 amino acids. The CDR3 bases are TGTGCCGGCAGCTTTGGGACAGGACCCGACAATGAGCAGTTCTTC. Amino acids: CAGSFGTGPDNEQFF.

The V call is TRBV20-1, the J call TRBJ2-7, with 10 bases fitting TRBD2. Germline V gene data show CDR1 as DFQATT and CDR2 as SNEGSKA (reference sequence). V was pared by 3 bases and J by 0 bases, with 5 bases of the junction left unmatched. This CDR3 is 15 amino acids long. CDR3 amino acids: CSARLAGGLSYEQYF. In DNA, the CDR3 is TGCAGTGCTAGGTTAGCGGGAGGCCTCTCCTACGAGCAGTACTTC.

The J gene is TRBJ1-6, the V gene TRBV12-3 or TRBV12-4, with 7 nucleotides matching TRBD1. The CDR3 covers 13 residues. V dropped 8 bases and J dropped 9; count of bases not matched to a gene: 7. The CDR3 sequence is CASVRTGGSPLHF. As DNA, the CDR3 is TGTGCCAGCGTAAGGACAGGAGGTTCACCCCTCCACTTT.